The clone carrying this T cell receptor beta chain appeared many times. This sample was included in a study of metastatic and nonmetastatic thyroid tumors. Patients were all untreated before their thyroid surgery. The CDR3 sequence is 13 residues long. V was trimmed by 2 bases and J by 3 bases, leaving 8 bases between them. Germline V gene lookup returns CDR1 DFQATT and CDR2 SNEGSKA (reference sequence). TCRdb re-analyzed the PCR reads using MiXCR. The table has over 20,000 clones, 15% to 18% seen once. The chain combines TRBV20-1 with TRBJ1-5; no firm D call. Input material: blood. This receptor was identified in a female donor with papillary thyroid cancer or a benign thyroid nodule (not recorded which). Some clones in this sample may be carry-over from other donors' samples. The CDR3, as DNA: TGCAGTGCTAGATATAGTTTCAATCAGCCCCAGCATTTT. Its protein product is CSARYSFNQPQHF.